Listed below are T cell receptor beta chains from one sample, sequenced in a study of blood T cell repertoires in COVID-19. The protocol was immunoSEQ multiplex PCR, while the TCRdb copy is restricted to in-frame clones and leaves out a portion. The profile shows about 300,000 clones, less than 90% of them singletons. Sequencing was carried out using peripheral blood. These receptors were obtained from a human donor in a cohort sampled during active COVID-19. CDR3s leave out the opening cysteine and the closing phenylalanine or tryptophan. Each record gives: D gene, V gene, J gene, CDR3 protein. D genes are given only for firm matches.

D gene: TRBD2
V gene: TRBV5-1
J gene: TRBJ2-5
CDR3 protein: ASSLGGTSGEETQY

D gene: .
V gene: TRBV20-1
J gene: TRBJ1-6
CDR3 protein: SASRVPLH

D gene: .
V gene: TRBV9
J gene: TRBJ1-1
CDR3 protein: ASSVGPLGTEAF

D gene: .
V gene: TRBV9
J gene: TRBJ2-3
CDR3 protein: ASSTGNLRADTQY

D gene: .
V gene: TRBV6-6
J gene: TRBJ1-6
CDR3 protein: ASRRVSTRNSPLH

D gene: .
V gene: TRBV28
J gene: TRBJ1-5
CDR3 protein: ASRLAGGDNQPQH

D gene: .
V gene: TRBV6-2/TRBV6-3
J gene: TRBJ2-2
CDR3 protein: ASSGRARREGDTGELF

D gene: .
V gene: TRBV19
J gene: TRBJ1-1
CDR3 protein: ASRQLNTEAF

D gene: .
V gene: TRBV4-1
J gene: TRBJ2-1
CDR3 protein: ASSQRASYNEQF

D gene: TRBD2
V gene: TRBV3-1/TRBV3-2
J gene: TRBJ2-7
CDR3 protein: ASSLPIAGTSKVSEQY

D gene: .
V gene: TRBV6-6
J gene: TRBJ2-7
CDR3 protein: ASRQAYEQY

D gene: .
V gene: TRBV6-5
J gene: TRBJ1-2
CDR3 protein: ASGQSVGYT

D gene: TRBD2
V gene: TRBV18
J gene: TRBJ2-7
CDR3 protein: ASSPPTSGPREVEQY

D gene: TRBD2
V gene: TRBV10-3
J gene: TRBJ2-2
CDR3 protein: AISGRAGEGITGELF

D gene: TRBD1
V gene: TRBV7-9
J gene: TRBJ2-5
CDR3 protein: ASSLGFGTGEETQY

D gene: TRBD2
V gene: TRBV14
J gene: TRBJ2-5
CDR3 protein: ASSQVARHSGRGETQY

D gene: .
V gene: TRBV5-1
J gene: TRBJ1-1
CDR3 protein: ASSTGGTNTEAF

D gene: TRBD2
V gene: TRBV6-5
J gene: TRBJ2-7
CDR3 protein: ASSSRSGRRAYEQY

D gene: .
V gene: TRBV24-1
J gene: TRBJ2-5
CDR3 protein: ATSEPTGSETQY

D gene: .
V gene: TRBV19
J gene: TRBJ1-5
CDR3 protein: ASGGKYSNQPQH

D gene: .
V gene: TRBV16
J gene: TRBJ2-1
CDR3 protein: ASSQGGPEQF

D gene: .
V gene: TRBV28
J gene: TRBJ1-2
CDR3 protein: ASTDGGWVYGYT

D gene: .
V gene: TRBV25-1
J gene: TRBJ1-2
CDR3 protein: ASRAGWDDGYT

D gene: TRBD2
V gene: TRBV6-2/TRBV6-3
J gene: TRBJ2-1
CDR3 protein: ASSYLAGSNEQF

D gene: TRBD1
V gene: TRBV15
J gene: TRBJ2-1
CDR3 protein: ATSRDPDRGSFFYEQF

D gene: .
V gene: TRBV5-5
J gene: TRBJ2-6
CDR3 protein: ASSSILSGANVLT

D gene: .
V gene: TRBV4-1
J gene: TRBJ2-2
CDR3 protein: ASSHGPSWPNTGELF

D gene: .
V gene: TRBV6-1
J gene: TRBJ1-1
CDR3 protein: ASSETRNTEAF

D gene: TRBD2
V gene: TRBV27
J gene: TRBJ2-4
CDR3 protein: ASRLSSGSGNIQY

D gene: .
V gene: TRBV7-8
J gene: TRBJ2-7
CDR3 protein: ASSSRGAGGYEQY

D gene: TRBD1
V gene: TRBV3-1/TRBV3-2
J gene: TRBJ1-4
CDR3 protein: ASSGDTGGGTNEKLF

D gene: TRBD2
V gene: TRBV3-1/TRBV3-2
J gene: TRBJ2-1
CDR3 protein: ASSLTSGGNNEQF

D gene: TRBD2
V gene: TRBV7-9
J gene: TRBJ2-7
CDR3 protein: ASSRDPGTKY

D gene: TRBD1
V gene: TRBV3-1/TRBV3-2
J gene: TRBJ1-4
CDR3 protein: ASSQVLGQGSLGKLF

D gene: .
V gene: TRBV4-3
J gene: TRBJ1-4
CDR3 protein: ASSQVGVINEKLF

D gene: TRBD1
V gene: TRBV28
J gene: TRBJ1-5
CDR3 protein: ASSFGQGYYQPQH

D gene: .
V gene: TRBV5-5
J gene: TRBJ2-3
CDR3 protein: ASSLEPDTQY

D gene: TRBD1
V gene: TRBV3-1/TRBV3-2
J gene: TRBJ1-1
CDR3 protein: ASRQTGFLTEAF

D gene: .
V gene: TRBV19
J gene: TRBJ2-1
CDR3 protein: ASSIRTGFYNEQF

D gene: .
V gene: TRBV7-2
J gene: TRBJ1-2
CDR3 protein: ASSTRTGGNYGYT

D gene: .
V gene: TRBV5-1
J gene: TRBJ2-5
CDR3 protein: ASSLGYLVLEGETQY

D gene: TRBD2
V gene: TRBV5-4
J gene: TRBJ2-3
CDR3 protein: ASSPNTGTSMVDTQY

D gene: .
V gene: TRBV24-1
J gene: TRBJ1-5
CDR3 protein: ATSDRGSQPQH

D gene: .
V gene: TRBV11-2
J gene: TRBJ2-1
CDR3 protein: ASSPEPTYNEQF

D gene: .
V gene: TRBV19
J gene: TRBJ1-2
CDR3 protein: ASSLDRSYGYT

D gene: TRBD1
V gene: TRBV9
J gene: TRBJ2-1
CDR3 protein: ASSTGTGRTNEQF

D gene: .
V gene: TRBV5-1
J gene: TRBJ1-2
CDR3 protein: ASSLAGRGGYT

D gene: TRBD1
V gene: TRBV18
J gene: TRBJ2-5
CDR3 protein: ASSPGTGPGETQY

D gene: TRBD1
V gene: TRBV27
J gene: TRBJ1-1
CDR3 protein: ASSPRDRLDTEAF

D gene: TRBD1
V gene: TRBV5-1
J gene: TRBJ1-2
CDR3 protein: ASSPGDRTGGYT

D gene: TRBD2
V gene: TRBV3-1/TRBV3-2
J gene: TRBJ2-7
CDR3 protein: ASSQETTSGRREQY

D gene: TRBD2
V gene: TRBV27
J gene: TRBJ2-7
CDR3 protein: ASYKRTSGRVVQY

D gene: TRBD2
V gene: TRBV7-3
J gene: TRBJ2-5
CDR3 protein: ASSLTGGSLQETQY

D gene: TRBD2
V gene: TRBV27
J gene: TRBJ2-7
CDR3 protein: ASTSRREEGEQY

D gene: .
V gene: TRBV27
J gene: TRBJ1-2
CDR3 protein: ASSFSSRTGYGYT

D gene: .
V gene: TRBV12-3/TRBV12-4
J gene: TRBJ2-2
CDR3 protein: ASSFGGAGELF

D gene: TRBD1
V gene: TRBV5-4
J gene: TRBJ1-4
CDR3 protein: ASSLNPGTVNEKLF

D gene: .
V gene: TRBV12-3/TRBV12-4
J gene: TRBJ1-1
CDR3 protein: ASRQTRNAEAF